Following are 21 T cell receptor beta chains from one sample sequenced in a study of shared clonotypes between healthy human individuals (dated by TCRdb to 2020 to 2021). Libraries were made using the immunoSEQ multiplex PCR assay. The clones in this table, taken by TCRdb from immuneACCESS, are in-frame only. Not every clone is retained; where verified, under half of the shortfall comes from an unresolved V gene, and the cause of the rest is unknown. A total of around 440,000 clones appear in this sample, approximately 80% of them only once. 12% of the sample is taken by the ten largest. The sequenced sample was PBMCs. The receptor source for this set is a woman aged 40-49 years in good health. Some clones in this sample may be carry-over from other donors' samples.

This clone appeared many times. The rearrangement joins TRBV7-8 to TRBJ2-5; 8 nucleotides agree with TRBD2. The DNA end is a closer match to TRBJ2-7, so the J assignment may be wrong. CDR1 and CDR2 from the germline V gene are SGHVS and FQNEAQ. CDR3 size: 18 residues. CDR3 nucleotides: TGTGCCAGCAGCTTTTTAGCGGGACGAAGCCTAGGGAACTACGAGCAGTACTTC. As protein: CASSFLAGRSLGNYEQYF.

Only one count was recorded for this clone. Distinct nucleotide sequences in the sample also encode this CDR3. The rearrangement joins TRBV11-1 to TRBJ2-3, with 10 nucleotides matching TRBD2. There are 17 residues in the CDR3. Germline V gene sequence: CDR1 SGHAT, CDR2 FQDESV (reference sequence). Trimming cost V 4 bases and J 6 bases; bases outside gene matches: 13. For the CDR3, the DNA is TGTGCCAGCAGCTCTCAAGCTAGCGGGAGTGTCCCCGATACGCAGTATTTT. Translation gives CASSSQASGSVPDTQYF. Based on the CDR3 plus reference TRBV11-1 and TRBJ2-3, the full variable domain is EAEVAQSPRYKITEKSQAVAFWCDPISGHATLYWYRQILGQGPELLVQFQDESVVDDSQLPKDRFSAERLKGVDSTLKIQPAELGDSAMYLCASSSQASGSVPDTQYFGPGTRLTVL.

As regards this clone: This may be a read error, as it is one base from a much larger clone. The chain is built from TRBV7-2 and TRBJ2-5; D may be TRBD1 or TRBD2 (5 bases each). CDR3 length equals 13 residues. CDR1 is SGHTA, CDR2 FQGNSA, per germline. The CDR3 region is CASSLGRQETRYF. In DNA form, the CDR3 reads TGTGCCAGCAGCTTGGGACGGCAAGAGACCCGGTACTTC. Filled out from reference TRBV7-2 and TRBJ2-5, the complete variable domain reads GAGVSQSPSNKVTEKGKDVELRCDPISGHTALYWYRQSLGQGLEFLIYFQGNSAPDKSGLPSDRFSAERTGGSVSTLTIQRTQQEDSAVYLCASSLGRQETRYFGPGTRLLVL.

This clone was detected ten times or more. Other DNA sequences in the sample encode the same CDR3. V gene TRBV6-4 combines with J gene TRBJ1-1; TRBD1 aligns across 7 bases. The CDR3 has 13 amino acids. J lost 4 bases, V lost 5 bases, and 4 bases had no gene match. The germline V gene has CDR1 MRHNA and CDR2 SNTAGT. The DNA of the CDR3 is TGTGCCAGCAGTAAACAGGGGAGCACTGAAGCTTTCTTT. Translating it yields CASSKQGSTEAFF.

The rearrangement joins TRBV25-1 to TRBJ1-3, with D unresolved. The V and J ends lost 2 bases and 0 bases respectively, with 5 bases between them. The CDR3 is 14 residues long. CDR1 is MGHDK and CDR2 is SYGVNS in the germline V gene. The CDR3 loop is CASSEVSSGNTIYF. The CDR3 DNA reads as TGTGCCAGCAGTGAAGTGAGCTCTGGAAACACCATATATTTT.

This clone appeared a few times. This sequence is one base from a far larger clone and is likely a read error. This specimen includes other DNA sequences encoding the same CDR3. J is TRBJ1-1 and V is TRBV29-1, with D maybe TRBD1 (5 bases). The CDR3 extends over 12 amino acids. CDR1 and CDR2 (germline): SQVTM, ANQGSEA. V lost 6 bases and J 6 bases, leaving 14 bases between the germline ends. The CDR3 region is CSVSSGRAEAFF. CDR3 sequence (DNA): TGCAGCGTGAGCTCAGGGAGAGCTGAAGCTTTCTTT.

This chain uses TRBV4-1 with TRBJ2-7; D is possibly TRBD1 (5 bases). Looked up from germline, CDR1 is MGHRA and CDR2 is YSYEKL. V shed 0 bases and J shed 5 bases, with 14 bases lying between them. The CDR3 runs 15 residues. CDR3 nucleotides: TGCGCCAGCAGCCAAGATCAGGGCTGGCGGAACGAGCAGTACTTC. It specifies CASSQDQGWRNEQYF.

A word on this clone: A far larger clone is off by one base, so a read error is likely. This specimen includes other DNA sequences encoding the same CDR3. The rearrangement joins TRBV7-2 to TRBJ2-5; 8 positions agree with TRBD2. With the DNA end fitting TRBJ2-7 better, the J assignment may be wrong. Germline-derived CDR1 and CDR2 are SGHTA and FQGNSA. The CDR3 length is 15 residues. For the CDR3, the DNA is TGCGCCAGCAGCTTAGCGGGGTTGGCTGACTACGAGCAGTACTTC. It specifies CASSLAGLADYEQYF.

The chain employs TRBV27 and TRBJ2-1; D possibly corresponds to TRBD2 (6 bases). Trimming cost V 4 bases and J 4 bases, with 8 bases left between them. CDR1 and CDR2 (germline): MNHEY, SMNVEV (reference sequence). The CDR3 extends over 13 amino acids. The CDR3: CASSSGLYNEQFF. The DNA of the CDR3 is TGTGCCAGCAGTTCGGGACTTTACAATGAGCAGTTCTTC.

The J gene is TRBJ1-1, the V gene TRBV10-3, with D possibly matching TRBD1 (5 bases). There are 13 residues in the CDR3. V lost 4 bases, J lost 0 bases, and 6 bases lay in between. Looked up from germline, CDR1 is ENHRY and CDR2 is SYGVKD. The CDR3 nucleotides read TGTGCCATCAGTGGACAGCTGAACACTGAAGCTTTCTTT. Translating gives CAISGQLNTEAFF.

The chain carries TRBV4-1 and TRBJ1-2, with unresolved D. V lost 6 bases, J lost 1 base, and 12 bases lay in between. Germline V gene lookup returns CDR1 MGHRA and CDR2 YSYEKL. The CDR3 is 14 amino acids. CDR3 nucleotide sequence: TGCGCCAGCAGAGATCCCGTGAGTAACTATGGCTACACCTTC. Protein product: CASRDPVSNYGYTF.

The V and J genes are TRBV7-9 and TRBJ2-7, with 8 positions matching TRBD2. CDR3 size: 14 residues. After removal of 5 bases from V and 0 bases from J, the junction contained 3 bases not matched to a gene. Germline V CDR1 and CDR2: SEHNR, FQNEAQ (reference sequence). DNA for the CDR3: TGTGCCAGCAGCCCCGGGGGGGGCTCCTACGAGCAGTACTTC. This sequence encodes CASSPGGGSYEQYF.

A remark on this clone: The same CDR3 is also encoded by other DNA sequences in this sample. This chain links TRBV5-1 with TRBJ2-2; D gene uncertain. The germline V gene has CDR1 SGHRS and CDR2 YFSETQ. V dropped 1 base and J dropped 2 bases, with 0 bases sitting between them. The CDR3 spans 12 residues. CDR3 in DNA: TGCGCCAGCAGCTTGAACACCGGGGAGCTGTTTTTT. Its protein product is CASSLNTGELFF.

Here the CDR3 DNA reads TGTGCCAGCAGCTCCCCTGGCTTGGGGGGAACTGGAAACACCATATATTTT. This translates into CASSSPGLGGTGNTIYF. This rearrangement joins TRBV7-9 to TRBJ1-3; tentatively, D is TRBD1 (5 bases). This CDR3 has 17 amino acids. CDR1 is SEHNR, CDR2 FQNEAQ, per germline (reference sequence). V shed 4 bases and J shed 2 bases, with 18 bases lying between them.

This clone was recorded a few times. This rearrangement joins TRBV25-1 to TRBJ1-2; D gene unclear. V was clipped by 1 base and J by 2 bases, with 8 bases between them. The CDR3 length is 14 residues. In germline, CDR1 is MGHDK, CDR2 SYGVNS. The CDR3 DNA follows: TGTGCCAGCAGTGAATGGAAGACAAACTATGGCTACACCTTC. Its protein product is CASSEWKTNYGYTF.

DNA for the CDR3: TGTGCCAGCAGCCTAGCGGCTAGCGGGAGGGCCTTAAACATTCAGTACTTC. Protein sequence: CASSLAASGRALNIQYF. The chain couples TRBV2 to TRBJ2-4; 12 nucleotides match TRBD2. Germline CDR1 is SNHLY and CDR2 is FYNNEI. V lost 6 bases to trimming and J lost 6 bases; unmatched junction nucleotides: 12. The CDR3 is 17 amino acids.

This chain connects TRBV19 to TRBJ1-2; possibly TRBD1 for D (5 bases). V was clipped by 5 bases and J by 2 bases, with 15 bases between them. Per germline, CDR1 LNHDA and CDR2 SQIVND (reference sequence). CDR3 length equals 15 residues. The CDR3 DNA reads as TGTGCCAGTAGTCGGACAAGGGACGGCAACTATGGCTACACCTTC. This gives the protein CASSRTRDGNYGYTF.

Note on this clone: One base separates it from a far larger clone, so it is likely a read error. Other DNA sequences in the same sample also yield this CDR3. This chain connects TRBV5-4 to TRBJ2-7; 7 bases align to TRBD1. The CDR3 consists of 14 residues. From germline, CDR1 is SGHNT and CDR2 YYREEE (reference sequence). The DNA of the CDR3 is TGCGCCAGCAGCTTGGGGACAGCGCTTGGGGAGCAGTACTTC. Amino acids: CASSLGTALGEQYF. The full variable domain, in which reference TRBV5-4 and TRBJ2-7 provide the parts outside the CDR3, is ETGVTQSPTHLIKTRGQQVTLRCSSQSGHNTVSWYQQALGQGPQFIFQYYREEENGRGNFPPRFSGLQFPNYSSELNVNALELDDSALYLCASSLGTALGEQYFGPGTRLTVT.

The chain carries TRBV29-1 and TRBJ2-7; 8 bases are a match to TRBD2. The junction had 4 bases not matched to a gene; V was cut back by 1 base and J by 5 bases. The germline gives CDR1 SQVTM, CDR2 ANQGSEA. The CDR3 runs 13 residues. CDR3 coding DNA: TGCAGCGTTGAAGCGGTAGCGGGGAACGAGCAGTACTTC. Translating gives CSVEAVAGNEQYF.

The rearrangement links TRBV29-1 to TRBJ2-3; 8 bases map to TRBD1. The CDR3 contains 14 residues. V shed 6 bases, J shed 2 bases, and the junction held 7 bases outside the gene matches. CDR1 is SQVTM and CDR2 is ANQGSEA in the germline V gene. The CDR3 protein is CSVADRVLTDTQYF. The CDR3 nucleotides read TGCAGCGTCGCGGACAGGGTCCTCACAGATACGCAGTATTTT.

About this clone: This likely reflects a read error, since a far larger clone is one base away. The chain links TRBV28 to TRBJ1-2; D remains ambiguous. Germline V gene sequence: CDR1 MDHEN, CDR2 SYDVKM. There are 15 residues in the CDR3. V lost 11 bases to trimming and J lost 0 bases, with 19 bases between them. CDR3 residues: CAGGLGIRANYGYTF. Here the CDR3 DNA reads TGTGCCGGCGGACTCGGAATACGAGCTAACTATGGCTACACCTTC.